This T cell receptor beta chain was retrieved from a study of tumor and adjacent non-tumor tissue in lung cancer. The wider study: Around 4.5 million productive TCRbeta reads were obtained per sample on average.

This CDR3 is built from 14 residues. The V and J ends lost 7 bases and 7 bases, in that order; junction bases with no gene match: 10. Germline values: CDR1 SEHNR, CDR2 FQNEAQ (reference sequence). A modified ARM-PCR protocol with three rounds of nested PCR amplified TCRbeta. Each CDR3 protein gets one entry after TCRdb re-called the multiplex PCR reads with MiXCR. Of about 86,000 distinct CDR3 sequences listed, more than 75% were seen once; the top ten hold 20% to 25%. On this clonotype itself: No antigen is known for it.

Broader study findings: Compared with tumor, normal lung showed significantly lower TCR diversity. Top 100 clones took a larger repertoire share in normal lung.

No cell sorting was done before RNA was extracted from the tissue. This non-tumor lung sample came from over 3 cm beyond the tumor edge. The J gene is TRBJ1-5, the V gene TRBV7-9; 7 nucleotides agree with TRBD1. This receptor was identified in a woman between 50 and 59 years old with non-small cell lung cancer. Sequenced sample: distant non-tumor lung tissue. DNA of the CDR3: TGTGCCAGCAACATCGGGACAGCTCACCAGCCCCAGCATTTT. Its translation: CASNIGTAHQPQHF.